Listed below are T cell receptor beta chains from one sample, sequenced in a study of long-term antiretroviral therapy in people with HIV. The assay was immunoSEQ multiplex PCR, and TCRdb's table has in-frame clones only and misses some. The table lists 25,000 to 30,000 clones, 82% of them singletons. Sequenced material: unsorted PBMCs, taken 2.9 years after starting antiretroviral therapy. Every receptor here comes from a middle-aged man with HIV. Both conserved end residues are part of each CDR3.

V: TRBV28; J: TRBJ1-5; CDR3: CASSNGQGVSQPQHF
V: TRBV2; J: TRBJ1-6; CDR3: CASSVRQDNSPLHF
V: TRBV6-6; J: TRBJ2-3; CDR3: CASRLGGSTDTQYF
V: TRBV10-1; J: TRBJ2-3; CDR3: CASSPILSTDTQYF
V: TRBV2; J: TRBJ1-2; CDR3: CASRATGNINGYTF
V: TRBV19; J: TRBJ2-3; CDR3: CASSGSSPGLAITDTQYF
V: TRBV9; J: TRBJ1-1; CDR3: CASSVDDFMNTEAFF
V: TRBV7-8; J: TRBJ2-2; CDR3: CASSLGTGTNTGELFF
V: TRBV9; J: TRBJ2-3; CDR3: CASSVVGDLLDTQYF
V: TRBV30; J: TRBJ1-1; CDR3: CAWREQGLRNTEAFF
V: TRBV30; J: TRBJ2-6; CDR3: CAWSVPGSGSNVLTF
V: TRBV5-1; J: TRBJ2-7; CDR3: CASSLLAGGGKYEQYF
V: TRBV30; J: TRBJ1-6; CDR3: CAWRVGTSNSPLHF
V: TRBV4-1; J: TRBJ1-5; CDR3: CASSQMADRDRNQPQHF